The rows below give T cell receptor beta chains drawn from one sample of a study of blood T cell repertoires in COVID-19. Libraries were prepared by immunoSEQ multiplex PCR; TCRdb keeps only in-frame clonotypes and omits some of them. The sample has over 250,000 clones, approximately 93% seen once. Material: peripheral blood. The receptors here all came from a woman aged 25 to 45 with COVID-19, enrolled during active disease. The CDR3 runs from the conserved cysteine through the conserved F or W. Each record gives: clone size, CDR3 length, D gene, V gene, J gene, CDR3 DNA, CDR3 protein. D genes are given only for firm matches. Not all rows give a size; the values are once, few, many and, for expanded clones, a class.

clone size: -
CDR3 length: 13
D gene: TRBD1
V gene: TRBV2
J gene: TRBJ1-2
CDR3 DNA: TGTGCCAGCAGTGTCAGGGGGACGGATGGCTACACCTTC
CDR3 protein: CASSVRGTDGYTF

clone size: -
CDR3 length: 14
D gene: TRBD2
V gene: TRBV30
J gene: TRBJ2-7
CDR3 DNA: TGTGCCACGCGTAGGGAGGGCCGGGCCTACGAGCAGTACTTC
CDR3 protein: CATRREGRAYEQYF

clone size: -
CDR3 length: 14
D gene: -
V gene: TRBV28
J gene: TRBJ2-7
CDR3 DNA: TGTGCCAGCAGTTTATCCAGGGCAACCTACGAGCAGTACTTC
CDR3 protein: CASSLSRATYEQYF

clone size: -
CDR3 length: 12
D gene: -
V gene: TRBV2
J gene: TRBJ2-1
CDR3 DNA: TGTGCCAGCAATCCAGGGGCGAATGAGCAGTTCTTC
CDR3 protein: CASNPGANEQFF

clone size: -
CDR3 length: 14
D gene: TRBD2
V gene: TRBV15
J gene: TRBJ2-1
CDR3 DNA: TGTGCCACCAGCAGAGATCGTTGGAGCGGGATAGAGTTCTTC
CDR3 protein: CATSRDRWSGIEFF

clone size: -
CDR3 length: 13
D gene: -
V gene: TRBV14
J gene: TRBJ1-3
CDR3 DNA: TGTGCCAGCAGCCAAGCAAGGGGAGGCACCATATATTTT
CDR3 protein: CASSQARGGTIYF

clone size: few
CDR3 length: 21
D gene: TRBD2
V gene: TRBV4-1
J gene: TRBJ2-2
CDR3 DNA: TGCGCCAGCAGCCACAAAAACCCGGGACTAGCGGGAGGGCGGTCCACCGGGGAGCTGTTTTTT
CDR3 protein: CASSHKNPGLAGGRSTGELFF

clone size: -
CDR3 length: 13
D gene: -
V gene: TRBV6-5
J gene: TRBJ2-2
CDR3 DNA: TGTGCCAGTTCCACAGGGTACACCGGGGAGCTGTTTTTT
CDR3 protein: CASSTGYTGELFF

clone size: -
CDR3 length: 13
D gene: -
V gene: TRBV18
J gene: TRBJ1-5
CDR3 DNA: TGTGCCAGCTCACCTGACAGGCTGCAGCCCCAGCATTTT
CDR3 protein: CASSPDRLQPQHF

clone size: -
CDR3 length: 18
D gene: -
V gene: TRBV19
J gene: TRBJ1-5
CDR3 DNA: TGTGCCAGTAGTATGATCGGGGTCCTCTCTTTTAGCAATCAGCCCCAGCATTTT
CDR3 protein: CASSMIGVLSFSNQPQHF

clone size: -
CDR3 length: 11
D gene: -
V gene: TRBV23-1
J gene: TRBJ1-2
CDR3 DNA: TGCGCCGGGCTGACGGACTATGGCTACACCTTC
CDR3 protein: CAGLTDYGYTF

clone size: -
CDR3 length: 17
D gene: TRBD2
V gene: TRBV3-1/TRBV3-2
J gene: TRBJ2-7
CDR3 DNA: TGTGCCAGCAGCCAAGGTCGGTTTCGAGCGGGGACCTACGAGCAGTACTTC
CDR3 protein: CASSQGRFRAGTYEQYF

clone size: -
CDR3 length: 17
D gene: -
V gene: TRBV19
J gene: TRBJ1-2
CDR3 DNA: TGTGCCAGTAGTATAGAAGGAGGTGGAGGACCGATCTATGGCTACACCTTC
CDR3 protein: CASSIEGGGGPIYGYTF

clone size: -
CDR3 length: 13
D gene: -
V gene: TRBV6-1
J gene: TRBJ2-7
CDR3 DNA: TGTGCCAGCAGTGAAGCGCGAGGGTCCGAGCAGTACTTC
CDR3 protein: CASSEARGSEQYF

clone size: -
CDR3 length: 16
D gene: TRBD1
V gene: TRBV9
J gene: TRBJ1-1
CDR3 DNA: TGTGCCAGCAGCGTAGCAGGGACAGGCGCCAACACTGAAGCTTTCTTT
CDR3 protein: CASSVAGTGANTEAFF

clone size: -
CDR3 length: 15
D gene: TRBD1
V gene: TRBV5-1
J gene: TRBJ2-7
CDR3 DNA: TGCGCCAGCAGCTGGGGACAGGGGTCCTCCTACGAGCAGTACTTC
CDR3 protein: CASSWGQGSSYEQYF

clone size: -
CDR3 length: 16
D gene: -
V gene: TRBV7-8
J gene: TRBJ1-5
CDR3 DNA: TGTGCCAGCAGCGAGGGGGGGGTTCGTAGCAATCAGCCCCAGCATTTT
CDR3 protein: CASSEGGVRSNQPQHF

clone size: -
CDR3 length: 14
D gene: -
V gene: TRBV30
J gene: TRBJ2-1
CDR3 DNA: TGTGCCTGGATCCCCGTGAGCTCCTACAATGAGCAGTTCTTC
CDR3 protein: CAWIPVSSYNEQFF

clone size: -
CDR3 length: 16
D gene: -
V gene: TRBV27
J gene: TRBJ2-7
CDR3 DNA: TGTGCCAGCGGCTATATTTCCGCAGGGGGGTCCTACGAGCAGTACTTC
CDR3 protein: CASGYISAGGSYEQYF

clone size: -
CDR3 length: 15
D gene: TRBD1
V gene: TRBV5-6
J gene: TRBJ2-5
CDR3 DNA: TGTGCCAGCAGCTCAGACAGGGGGCGAGGCGAGACCCAGTACTTC
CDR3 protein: CASSSDRGRGETQYF

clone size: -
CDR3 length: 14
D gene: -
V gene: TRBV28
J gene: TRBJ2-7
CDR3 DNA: TGTGCCAGCAGTTTGGTGTCGCACAACTACGAGCAGTACTTC
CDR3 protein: CASSLVSHNYEQYF

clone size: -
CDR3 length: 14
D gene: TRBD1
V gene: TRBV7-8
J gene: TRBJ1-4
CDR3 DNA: TGTGCCAGCAGCGGGGACAGGGTCAAGGAAAAACTGTTTTTT
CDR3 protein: CASSGDRVKEKLFF

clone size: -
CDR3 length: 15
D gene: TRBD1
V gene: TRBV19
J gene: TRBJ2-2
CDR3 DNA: TGTGCCAGTAGTGCCGGACAGGGCTGGACCGGGGAGCTGTTTTTT
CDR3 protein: CASSAGQGWTGELFF

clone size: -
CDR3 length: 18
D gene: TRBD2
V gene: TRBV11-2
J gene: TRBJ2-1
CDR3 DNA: TGTGCCAGCAGCCAAGTCCCTAGCGGGAAGAGCTCCTACAATGAGCAGTTCTTC
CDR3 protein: CASSQVPSGKSSYNEQFF